Given below is one T cell receptor (beta chain) in context. Libraries were prepared by immunoSEQ multiplex PCR; TCRdb keeps only in-frame clonotypes and omits some of them. The sample holds roughly 100,000 clones, over 85% seen once. Patients were excluded for autoimmune disease history or systemic immunosuppression. Blood specimens came from baseline, cycle 4 day 1, and cycle 7 day 1. These data originate in a study of OX40 agonist ivuxolimab in advanced cancers. As for the study in general: Prior anti-PD-1, anti-PD-L1 or anti-CTLA-4 therapy was allowed; around 43% had some. Partial responses were achieved by three patients, one with hepatocellular carcinoma and two with cutaneous melanoma.

This CDR3 contains 14 residues. With 4 bases removed from V and 1 base from J, the gap between germline ends came to 10 bases. Germline V lookup: CDR1 MNHEY, CDR2 SMNVEV (reference sequence). This receptor was obtained from an adult with an advanced solid tumor such as melanoma, head and neck, liver or kidney cancer. This specimen consisted of CD4+ or CD8+ T cells sorted from blood, obtained in a trial of the OX40 agonist ivuxolimab. J is TRBJ2-5 and V is TRBV27, with a possible D match to TRBD1 (5 bases). This chain's CDR3 is CASSSRQLQETQYF. The CDR3 nucleotides read TGTGCCAGCAGTTCGAGACAGCTCCAAGAGACCCAGTACTTC.